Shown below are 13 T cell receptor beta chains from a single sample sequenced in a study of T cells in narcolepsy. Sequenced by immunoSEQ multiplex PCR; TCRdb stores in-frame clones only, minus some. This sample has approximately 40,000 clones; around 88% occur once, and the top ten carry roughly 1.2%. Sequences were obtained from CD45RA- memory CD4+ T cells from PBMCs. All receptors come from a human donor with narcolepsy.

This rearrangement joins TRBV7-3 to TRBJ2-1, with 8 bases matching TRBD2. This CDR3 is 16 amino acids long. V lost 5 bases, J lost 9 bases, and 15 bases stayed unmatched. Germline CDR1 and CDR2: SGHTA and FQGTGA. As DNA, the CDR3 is TGTGCCAGCAGCGCCCGGGGGGGATTCAGCCCGGGTGAGCAGTTCTTC. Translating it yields CASSARGGFSPGEQFF.

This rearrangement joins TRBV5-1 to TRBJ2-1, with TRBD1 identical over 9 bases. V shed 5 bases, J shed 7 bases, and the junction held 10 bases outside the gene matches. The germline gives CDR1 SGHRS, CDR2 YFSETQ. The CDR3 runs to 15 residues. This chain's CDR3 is CASSTQQGAANEQFF. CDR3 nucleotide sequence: TGCGCCAGCAGTACCCAACAGGGGGCGGCTAATGAGCAGTTCTTC.

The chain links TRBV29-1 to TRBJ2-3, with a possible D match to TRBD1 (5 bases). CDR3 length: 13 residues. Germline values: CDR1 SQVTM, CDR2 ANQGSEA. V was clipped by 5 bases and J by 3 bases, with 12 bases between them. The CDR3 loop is CSVSRGRTDTQYF. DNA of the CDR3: TGCAGCGTTAGTAGGGGAAGAACAGATACGCAGTATTTT.

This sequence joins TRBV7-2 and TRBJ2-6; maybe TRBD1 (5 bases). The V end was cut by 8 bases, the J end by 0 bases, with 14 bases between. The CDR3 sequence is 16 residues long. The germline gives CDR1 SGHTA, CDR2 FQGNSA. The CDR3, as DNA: TGTGCCAGCCATCAAACAGGCTACTCTGGGGCCAACGTCCTGACTTTC. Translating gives CASHQTGYSGANVLTF.

The CDR3 nucleotides read TGTGCCAGCAGCCCTAGGGACGAGACCCAGTACTTC. Amino acids: CASSPRDETQYF. This chain uses TRBV7-8 with TRBJ2-5, with D perhaps being TRBD1 or TRBD2 (5 bases each). Germline V gene lookup returns CDR1 SGHVS and CDR2 FQNEAQ. The CDR3 consists of 12 residues. Deletions cut 5 bases from V and 5 bases from J, with 9 bases between.

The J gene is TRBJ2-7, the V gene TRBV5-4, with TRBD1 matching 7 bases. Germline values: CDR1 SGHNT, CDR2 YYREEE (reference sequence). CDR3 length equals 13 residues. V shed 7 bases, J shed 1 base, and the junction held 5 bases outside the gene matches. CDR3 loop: CASLRQGSYEQYF. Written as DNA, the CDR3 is TGTGCCAGCCTAAGACAGGGATCCTACGAGCAGTACTTC.

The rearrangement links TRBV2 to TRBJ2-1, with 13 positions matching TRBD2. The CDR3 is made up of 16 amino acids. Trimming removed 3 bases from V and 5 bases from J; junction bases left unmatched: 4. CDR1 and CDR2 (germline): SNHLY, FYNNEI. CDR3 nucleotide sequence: TGTGCCAGCAGTGAGGTCGGGACTAGCGGGAACAATGAGCAGTTCTTC. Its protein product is CASSEVGTSGNNEQFF.

The DNA for the CDR3 is TGTGCCACCAGCAGAGGAGGCGCCGGCTATGGCTACACCTTC. Encoded protein: CATSRGGAGYGYTF. This chain links TRBV15 with TRBJ1-2; D gene ambiguous. This CDR3 has 14 amino acids. Trimming stripped 1 base from V and 4 bases from J, with 10 bases between. CDR1 and CDR2 from the germline V gene are LNHNV and YYDKDF (reference sequence).

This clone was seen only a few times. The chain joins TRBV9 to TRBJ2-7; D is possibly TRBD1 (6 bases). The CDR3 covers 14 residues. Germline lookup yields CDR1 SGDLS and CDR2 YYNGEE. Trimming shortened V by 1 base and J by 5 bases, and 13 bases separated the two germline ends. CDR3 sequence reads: CASSVSTGQNEQYF. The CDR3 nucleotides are TGTGCCAGCAGCGTATCGACTGGACAGAACGAGCAGTACTTC.

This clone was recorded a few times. The CDR3 nucleotides read TGTGCCAGCTCACCACCGTCTGCAACTAATGAAAAACTGTTTTTT. Its translation is CASSPPSATNEKLFF. The chain is built from TRBV18 and TRBJ1-4; D gene uncertain. Per germline, CDR1 KGHSH and CDR2 LQKENI. The CDR3 contains 15 residues. V was clipped by 0 bases and J by 0 bases, with 5 bases between them.

The CDR3 is CASSGTSGSTDTQYF. The CDR3 DNA reads as TGTGCCAGCAGTGGGACTAGCGGAAGCACAGATACGCAGTATTTT. The V gene is TRBV2, the J gene TRBJ2-3; 10 bases are shared with TRBD2. The V gene's germline CDR1 is SNHLY and CDR2 FYNNEI. This CDR3 has 15 amino acids. V was clipped by 4 bases and J by 0 bases; unmatched bases: 1.

This CDR3 is CASRGQGREKLFF. The DNA of the CDR3 is TGTGCCAGCCGGGGACAGGGCCGCGAAAAACTGTTTTTT. This chain joins TRBV25-1 and TRBJ1-4; 9 bases map to TRBD1. CDR1 and CDR2 from the germline V gene are MGHDK and SYGVNS. CDR3 length: 13 amino acids. The trim removed 8 bases at V and 8 bases at J, leaving 6 bases unmatched.

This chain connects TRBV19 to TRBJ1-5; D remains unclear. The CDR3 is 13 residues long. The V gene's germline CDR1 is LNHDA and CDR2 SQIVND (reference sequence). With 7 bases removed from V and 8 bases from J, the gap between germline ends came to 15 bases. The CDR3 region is CASNPTAGEPQHF. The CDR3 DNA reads TGTGCCAGTAACCCGACGGCCGGGGAGCCCCAGCATTTT. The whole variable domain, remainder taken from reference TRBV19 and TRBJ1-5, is DGGITQSPKYLFRKEGQNVTLSCEQNLNHDAMYWYRQDPGQGLRLIYYSQIVNDFQKGDIAEGYSVSREKKESFPLTVTSAQKNPTAFYLCASNPTAGEPQHFGDGTRLSIL.